One and the same sample provided the 28 T cell receptor beta chains below, sequenced in a study of T cells in Graves' hyperthyroidism and ophthalmopathy. TCR beta CDR3 region amplification was performed from RNA transcripts. Carried out on the TCR CDR3, a first-round RT-PCR used the HTBI primer set. TCRdb processed the multiplex PCR reads anew with MiXCR; each CDR3 protein has one entry. The sample records 95,000 to 100,000 distinct CDR3 sequences, about 51% being singletons. What was sequenced was blood. The receptors come from a woman aged 40 to 50 with Graves' hyperthyroidism.

This clonotype was found many times. The chain links TRBV7-2 to TRBJ2-7; D is undetermined. CDR3 length equals 13 residues. The V and J ends lost 1 base and 3 bases respectively, with 7 bases between them. Germline V gene data show CDR1 as SGHTA and CDR2 as FQGNSA. The CDR3 here is CASSLGLIYEQYF. The DNA of the CDR3 is TGTGCCAGCAGCTTAGGCCTTATCTACGAGCAGTACTTC.

The chain links TRBV7-8 to TRBJ2-7, with 12 bases that match TRBD2. CDR3 length equals 15 residues. CDR1 is SGHVS, CDR2 FQNEAQ, per germline. The V gene end was trimmed by 7 bases and the J gene end by 8 bases; junction bases not matched to a gene: 12. The chain's CDR3 is CASISRLAGARKQYF. CDR3 sequence (DNA): TGTGCCAGCATCTCCCGACTAGCGGGAGCCAGGAAGCAGTACTTC.

The CDR3 loop reads CASSRIGTYNEQFF. CDR3 bases: TGTGCCAGCAGCCGGATTGGAACCTACAATGAGCAGTTCTTC. The chain couples TRBV14 to TRBJ2-1; D remains ambiguous. Looked up from germline, CDR1 is SGHDN and CDR2 is FVKESK. The CDR3 is made up of 14 amino acids. Trimming left V 4 bases short and J 2 bases short, with 9 bases between.

The V and J genes are TRBV11-2 and TRBJ2-5; TRBD1 matches 10 bases. The DNA end favors TRBJ2-7, so the J call may be wrong. Germline V CDR1 and CDR2: SGHAT, FQNNGV. CDR3 size: 15 residues. Here the CDR3 DNA reads TGTGCCAGCAGCTTACTGGACAGGGGGTCCTACGAGCAGTACTTC. Its protein product is CASSLLDRGSYEQYF.

This clonotype has more than one count but fewer than ten. The J gene is TRBJ2-5, the V gene TRBV29-1, with TRBD1 as a possible D gene (5 bases). V shed 4 bases and J shed 0 bases, with 6 bases lying between them. From germline, CDR1 is SQVTM and CDR2 ANQGSEA. The CDR3 spans 12 residues. The CDR3, as DNA: TGCAGCGTTGCAGGGTACCAAGAGACCCAGTACTTC. It encodes CSVAGYQETQYF.

The rearrangement uses TRBV10-2 and TRBJ2-3, with TRBD2 identical over 12 bases. Germline V gene sequence: CDR1 WSHSY, CDR2 SAAADI. J was trimmed by 1 base and V by 5 bases; bases with no gene match: 10. The CDR3 extends over 18 amino acids. The CDR3 DNA reads TGCGCCAGCAGTTACTCTCGGACTAGCGGGGCCCGCACAGATACGCAGTATTTT. This translates into CASSYSRTSGARTDTQYF.

This clonotype was seen just once. V gene TRBV12-3 or TRBV12-4 combines with J gene TRBJ1-5; no definite D call. The CDR3 has 13 residues. The germline V and J ends were trimmed by 2 bases and 9 bases, with 11 bases remaining between them. The CDR3 DNA reads as TGTGCCAGCAGTTTATCCCAGCCTCGGCCCCAGCATTTT. Translated: CASSLSQPRPQHF.

This clonotype occurred many times. The genes are TRBV6-5 and TRBJ1-2; perhaps TRBD1 as D (6 bases). CDR1 is MNHEY and CDR2 is SVGAGI in the germline V gene. This CDR3 region has 15 residues. The germline V and J ends were trimmed by 5 bases and 6 bases, with 19 bases remaining between them. The CDR3 DNA follows: TGTGCCAGCAGTGAAAGGGGGTTTTCCGGCAATGGCTACACCTTC. It encodes CASSERGFSGNGYTF.

This clonotype came up many times. CDR3 residues: CASRVVTGNGHGYTF. The CDR3 DNA is TGTGCCAGCAGGGTTGTTACGGGGAACGGTCATGGCTACACCTTC. The chain is built from TRBV5-6 and TRBJ1-2, with D unclear. Germline values: CDR1 SGHDT, CDR2 YYEEEE. This CDR3 is built from 15 residues. The V end was cut by 5 bases, the J end by 6 bases, with 20 bases between.

The chain is built from TRBV20-1 and TRBJ2-5; 10 nucleotides line up with TRBD2. The CDR3 spans 13 residues. J lost 3 bases, V lost 6 bases, and 4 bases had no gene match. Germline CDR1 reads DFQATT; CDR2 reads SNEGSKA (reference sequence). The CDR3, as DNA: TGCAGTGCAGAAGCGGGAGGGGAAGAGACCCAGTACTTC. Protein: CSAEAGGEETQYF.

This clonotype has ten or more counts. The rearrangement joins TRBV20-1 to TRBJ2-3; the D call may be TRBD1 or TRBD2 (5 bases each). CDR1 DFQATT and CDR2 SNEGSKA come from the germline V gene (reference sequence). The CDR3 sequence is 13 residues long. The V end lost 3 bases, the J end lost 4 bases, and 11 bases lay between the germline ends. For the CDR3, the DNA is TGCAGTGCTAGCGAGGGGTGGGCAGATACGCAGTATTTT. Amino acid sequence: CSASEGWADTQYF.

The sample holds many counts of this clonotype. The rearrangement uses TRBV5-1 and TRBJ2-5, with no clear D. CDR3 length: 15 amino acids. With 0 bases removed from V and 2 bases from J, the gap between germline ends came to 11 bases. Germline V CDR1 and CDR2: SGHRS, YFSETQ. The CDR3 here is CASSLAPTLQETQYF. The CDR3 DNA sequence: TGCGCCAGCAGCTTGGCCCCTACACTTCAAGAGACCCAGTACTTC.

This sequence joins TRBV14 and TRBJ2-5; D not resolved. With 0 bases removed from V and 5 bases from J, the gap between germline ends came to 16 bases. CDR1 is SGHDN and CDR2 is FVKESK in the germline V gene. The CDR3 is 16 amino acids. This CDR3 is CASSQEVGPLGETQYF. Written as DNA, the CDR3 is TGTGCCAGCAGCCAAGAAGTAGGACCTCTCGGGGAGACCCAGTACTTC.

This chain connects TRBV24-1 to TRBJ1-2; D is unclear. The CDR3 has 18 amino acids. Per germline, CDR1 KGHDR and CDR2 SFDVKD. V was shortened by 5 bases and J by 1 base, with 22 bases between the two germline ends. CDR3 DNA: TGTGCCACCAGTGCTAGAGGCCTGTTGGCGGATGATAACTATGGCTACACCTTC. Its translation: CATSARGLLADDNYGYTF.

This chain joins TRBV29-1 and TRBJ2-5, with 8 bases that match TRBD1. V gave up 8 bases and J gave up 5 bases; unmatched junction bases: 7. The CDR3 extends over 12 amino acids. Germline assignment: CDR1 SQVTM and CDR2 ANQGSEA. CDR3 loop: CSLTGAGETQYF. The DNA for the CDR3 is TGCAGCTTGACAGGGGCGGGGGAGACCCAGTACTTC.

This chain uses TRBV2 with TRBJ1-2, with 8 bases fitting TRBD1. CDR1 SNHLY and CDR2 FYNNEI come from the germline V gene. CDR3 length: 16 residues. The V gene end was trimmed by 4 bases and the J gene end by 2 bases; junction bases not matched to a gene: 9. The DNA of the CDR3 is TGTGCCAGCAGTGCTACCCCCGGGACAGGAAACTATGGCTACACCTTC. Protein product: CASSATPGTGNYGYTF.

In this sample, this clonotype turned up many times. The chain couples TRBV7-6 to TRBJ2-7; 7 bases align to TRBD2. The CDR3 is 16 residues long. The germline gives CDR1 SGHVS, CDR2 FNYEAQ. Trimming at V came to 1 base and at J to 3 bases, leaving 9 bases not matched to a gene. The CDR3 coding sequence is TGTGCCAGCAGCTTAGGTTCGGGGGGAGGGAGCTACGAGCAGTACTTC. Protein sequence: CASSLGSGGGSYEQYF.

The chain has TRBV20-1 and TRBJ2-5, with 7 bases matching TRBD2. J was trimmed by 4 bases and V by 6 bases; bases with no gene match: 8. Germline V lookup: CDR1 DFQATT, CDR2 SNEGSKA (reference sequence). The CDR3 runs 13 residues. The CDR3: CSAPTSVGETQYF. CDR3 coding DNA: TGCAGTGCCCCTACTAGCGTGGGAGAGACCCAGTACTTC.

As for this clonotype: Because the CDR3's place on the DNA is in doubt, the DNA is left out and the CDR3 is given as listed by TCRdb. The chain combines TRBV10-3 with TRBJ2-2; the table's D call, TRBD2, was not checked against the DNA. CDR1 and CDR2 from the germline V gene are ENHRY and SYGVKD. Counting both end residues, the CDR3 totals 15 amino acids. CDR3: CAISDVAGGTGELLF.

Comments on this clonotype: Given a much more abundant clone one base away, this may be a read error. The V call is TRBV6-5, the J call TRBJ2-5; 7 bases are a match to TRBD2. This CDR3 region has 13 residues. Germline CDR1 MNHEY, CDR2 SVGAGI. Written as DNA, the CDR3 is TGTGCCAGCATTACTAGCGACCAAGAGGCCCAGTACTTC. The encoded protein is CASITSDQEAQYF.

V usage is TRBV29-1 and J usage is TRBJ2-7; 10 nucleotides align to TRBD2. The V gene's germline CDR1 is SQVTM and CDR2 ANQGSEA. The junction had 1 base not matched to a gene; V was cut back by 5 bases and J by 0 bases. This CDR3 comprises 13 residues. This CDR3 is CSVTSGASYEQYF. The CDR3 nucleotides read TGCAGCGTTACTAGCGGGGCCTCCTACGAGCAGTACTTC.

The sample holds many counts of this clonotype. J is TRBJ1-1 and V is TRBV13; no clear D gene. The CDR3 totals 14 residues. Germline CDR1 is PRHDT and CDR2 is FYEKMQ (reference sequence). V gave up 5 bases and J gave up 5 bases, with 15 bases separating them. CDR3 loop: CASSPRGDNTEAFF. The DNA of the CDR3 is TGTGCCAGCAGCCCCCGAGGTGATAATACTGAAGCTTTCTTT.

This rearrangement joins TRBV29-1 to TRBJ1-2; 11 bases line up with TRBD1. J was trimmed by 8 bases and V by 7 bases; bases with no gene match: 6. Germline V gene sequence: CDR1 SQVTM, CDR2 ANQGSEA. The CDR3 sequence is 12 residues long. CDR3 loop: CSGGQGVPGYTF. For the CDR3, the DNA is TGCAGCGGGGGACAGGGGGTACCGGGCTACACCTTC.

The chain recombines TRBV6-6 with TRBJ1-4; possible D gene TRBD1, 5 bases. The CDR3 sequence is 15 residues long. The germline V gene has CDR1 MNHNY and CDR2 SVGAGI (reference sequence). Trimming cost V 6 bases and J 5 bases, with 16 bases left between them. The CDR3 DNA sequence: TGTGCCAGCAGCCCTTGGGGCGGGTCCAATGAAAAACTGTTTTTT. Translation gives CASSPWGGSNEKLFF.

This clonotype was counted at least ten times. The chain combines TRBV7-9 with TRBJ1-2; the D is unclear. V gave up 3 bases and J gave up 6 bases, with 17 bases separating them. This CDR3 has 15 residues. Germline V lookup: CDR1 SEHNR, CDR2 FQNEAQ (reference sequence). The CDR3 spells CASSFLKGGNNGYTF. As DNA, the CDR3 is TGTGCCAGCAGCTTCCTAAAGGGCGGAAATAATGGCTACACCTTC.

This clonotype was seen many times. The chain recombines TRBV28 with TRBJ1-5; the D gene is possibly TRBD1 (5 bases). Germline V CDR1 and CDR2: MDHEN, SYDVKM. This CDR3 is 15 amino acids long. With 2 bases removed from V and 6 bases from J, the gap between germline ends came to 14 bases. CDR3 sequence: CASSLTRQGSQPQHF. CDR3 sequence (DNA): TGTGCCAGCAGTTTAACTCGGCAGGGTAGTCAGCCCCAGCATTTT.

The rearrangement joins TRBV25-1 to TRBJ1-2; possibly TRBD1 for D (5 bases). CDR3 length: 13 amino acids. Deletions cut 7 bases from V and 7 bases from J, with 16 bases between. From germline, CDR1 is MGHDK and CDR2 SYGVNS. The CDR3 loop is CASKDSGEGGYTF. The CDR3 bases are TGTGCCAGCAAAGACAGCGGTGAGGGTGGCTACACCTTC.

About this clonotype: One junction end does not reproduce the germline sequence, and a read error may be involved. The chain has TRBV2 and TRBJ1-5, with no clear D. The CDR3 contains 16 residues. Germline CDR1 and CDR2: SNHLY and FYNNEI. The CDR3 sequence is CASSGATGLAHQPQHF. The CDR3 DNA is TGTGCCAGCAGTGGGGCTACGGGATTAGCCCATCAGCCCCAGCATTTC. The full variable domain, completed using reference TRBV2 and TRBJ1-5, is EPEVTQTPSHQVTQMGQEVILRCVPISNHLYFYWYRQILGQKVEFLVSFYNNEISEKSEIFDDQFSVERPDGSNFTLKIRSTKLEDSAMYFCASSGATGLAHQPQHFGDGTRLSIL.